The 14 T cell receptor beta chains presented below share a single source sample, sequenced in a study of CD8 T cells in ankylosing spondylitis (dated by TCRdb to 2017 to 2019). The method was 5' RACE. The sample was run on an Illumina HiSeq 2500. TCRdb reworked the public reads: Q25 trimming with fastp, MiXCR clone assembly, productive beta chains retained. All rows with the same CDR3 protein become a single entry with the most common DNA and genes. The sample contains 300,000 to 400,000 distinct CDR3 sequences, 20% to 25% of them found a single time. Of the sample, around 13% is held by the ten largest clones. Sequenced material: blood, either unsorted or a sorted T cell fraction (not recorded which). Receptors were obtained from a male donor with ankylosing spondylitis or in good health (not recorded which).

The chain uses TRBV7-9 and TRBJ2-5; D is perhaps TRBD1 (6 bases). V lost 0 bases and J 5 bases, leaving 13 bases between the germline ends. Germline assignment: CDR1 SEHNR and CDR2 FQNEAQ (reference sequence). The CDR3 is made up of 15 amino acids. CDR3 nucleotides: TGTGCCAGCAGCTTAGCCAGGGGCCTGTTGGAGACCCAGTACTTC. As protein: CASSLARGLLETQYF.

Here the CDR3 DNA reads TGTGCCATCAGTGATATTACAGACTCCTACGAGCAGTACTTC. As protein: CAISDITDSYEQYF. The chain has TRBV10-3 and TRBJ2-7; no firm D call. The CDR3 spans 14 residues. In germline, CDR1 is ENHRY, CDR2 SYGVKD. The V and J ends lost 3 bases and 0 bases respectively, with 9 bases between them.

The rearrangement joins TRBV12-3 or TRBV12-4 to TRBJ2-7, with D uncertain. CDR3 size: 12 residues. Trimming removed 5 bases at V and 4 bases at J, with 9 bases between. Written as DNA, the CDR3 is TGTGCCAGCAGTGGGATGGGGTACGAGCAGTACTTC. Translating it yields CASSGMGYEQYF.

This clonotype was counted between two and nine times. This chain connects TRBV7-2 to TRBJ2-1; TRBD2 aligns across 10 bases. CDR1 SGHTA and CDR2 FQGNSA come from the germline V gene. The CDR3 spans 15 residues. The V segment lost 5 bases and the J segment 9 bases; nucleotides outside the gene matches: 10. Written as DNA, the CDR3 is TGTGCCAGCAGCATAATAGCGGGGGGTCATGTTGAGCAGTTCTTC. Translation gives CASSIIAGGHVEQFF.

This rearrangement joins TRBV11-2 to TRBJ2-7; 8 positions agree with TRBD2. The CDR3 consists of 14 residues. Germline V CDR1 and CDR2: SGHAT, FQNNGV. V was pared by 6 bases and J by 2 bases, with 6 bases of the junction left unmatched. The CDR3 DNA is TGTGCCAGCAGGCCGGGGGGGCGGCCCTACGAGCAGTACTTC. Amino acids: CASRPGGRPYEQYF. Complete variable domain (other parts from reference TRBV11-2 and TRBJ2-7): EAGVAQSPRYKIIEKRQSVAFWCNPISGHATLYWYQQILGQGPKLLIQFQNNGVVDDSQLPKDRFSAERLKGVDSTLKIQPAKLEDSAVYLCASRPGGRPYEQYFGPGTRLTVT.

The rearrangement uses TRBV29-1 and TRBJ1-2, with a weak D call TRBD1 (5 bases). The CDR3 length is 16 residues. Germline CDR1 is SQVTM and CDR2 is ANQGSEA. Trimming removed 3 bases at V and 0 bases at J, with 17 bases between. The CDR3 is CSVEGLPETANYGYTF. CDR3 in DNA: TGCAGCGTTGAGGGGTTACCCGAGACAGCTAACTATGGCTACACCTTC.

This clonotype was counted only a few times. CDR3 amino acids: CASSARDYNEQFF. In DNA, the CDR3 is TGTGCCAGCAGCGCCAGGGACTACAATGAGCAGTTCTTC. This chain uses TRBV7-9 with TRBJ2-1; D is possibly TRBD1 (5 bases). From germline, CDR1 is SEHNR and CDR2 FQNEAQ (reference sequence). The CDR3 loop spans 13 amino acids. The ends were cut back, 5 bases at V and 3 bases at J, with 8 bases in the middle. Together with reference TRBV7-9 and TRBJ2-1, the CDR3 gives the full variable domain: DTGVSQNPRHKITKRGQNVTFRCDPISEHNRLYWYRQTLGQGPEFLTYFQNEAQLEKSRLLSDRFSAERPKGSFSTLEIQRTEQGDSAMYLCASSARDYNEQFFGPGTRLTVL.

This chain links TRBV10-1 with TRBJ2-1; D is ambiguous. The CDR3 totals 13 residues. Germline CDR1 reads WNHNN; CDR2 reads SYGVQD (reference sequence). The germline V and J ends were trimmed by 10 bases and 0 bases, with 10 bases remaining between them. Here the CDR3 reads CATPACSYNEQFF. The CDR3 DNA sequence: TGCGCCACCCCGGCCTGCTCCTACAATGAGCAGTTCTTC.

This clonotype was detected only a few times. This chain joins TRBV9 and TRBJ2-3, with 7 bases identical to TRBD1. J was trimmed by 5 bases and V by 0 bases; bases with no gene match: 9. Looked up from germline, CDR1 is SGDLS and CDR2 is YYNGEE. The CDR3 totals 16 residues. CDR3 nucleotide sequence: TGTGCCAGCAGCGTAGCTACTCAGGGGGATATAGATACGCAGTATTTT. Protein: CASSVATQGDIDTQYF.

This clonotype has a handful of counts. The V and J genes are TRBV15 and TRBJ2-3; D might be TRBD2 (6 bases). Germline CDR1 LNHNV, CDR2 YYDKDF (reference sequence). The CDR3 extends over 17 amino acids. V lost 1 base to trimming and J lost 3 bases, with 17 bases between them. The DNA of the CDR3 is TGTGCCACCAGCAGAGGGAGGACTACCCCATGGACAGATACGCAGTATTTT. Protein product: CATSRGRTTPWTDTQYF.

The J gene is TRBJ1-4, the V gene TRBV13; D perhaps matches TRBD1 (6 bases). Germline CDR1 PRHDT, CDR2 FYEKMQ (reference sequence). The CDR3 covers 16 residues. The V gene lost 0 bases and the J gene lost 1 base, with 9 bases spanning the gap. CDR3 residues: CASSLGPGETNEKLFF. Written as DNA, the CDR3 is TGTGCCAGCAGCTTAGGGCCAGGGGAAACTAATGAAAAACTGTTTTTT.

The chain uses TRBV29-1 and TRBJ2-1, with TRBD2 identical over 7 bases. In germline, CDR1 is SQVTM, CDR2 ANQGSEA. V shed 7 bases, J shed 5 bases, and the junction held 8 bases outside the gene matches. CDR3 length equals 13 residues. CDR3 protein: CSAGGTTNNEQFF. In DNA, the CDR3 is TGCAGCGCTGGGGGGACTACAAACAATGAGCAGTTCTTC.

The chain joins TRBV2 to TRBJ1-5; a possible D gene is TRBD1 (5 bases). The length of the CDR3 is 14 residues. The ends were cut back, 8 bases at V and 9 bases at J, with 20 bases in the middle. CDR1 is SNHLY, CDR2 FYNNEI, per germline. CDR3 bases: TGTGCCAGCGGCCAGGGACGCCTTCAATGGCCCCAGCATTTT. Its translation: CASGQGRLQWPQHF.

The CDR3 DNA follows: TGTGCCAGCACGGGTTGGGGGCTTAATGGAAATGAGCAGTTCTTC. It translates to CASTGWGLNGNEQFF. The V call is TRBV12-3 or TRBV12-4, the J call TRBJ2-1; possible D gene TRBD1, 6 bases. CDR3 size: 15 residues. Trimming removed 7 bases from V and 7 bases from J, with 20 bases in between.